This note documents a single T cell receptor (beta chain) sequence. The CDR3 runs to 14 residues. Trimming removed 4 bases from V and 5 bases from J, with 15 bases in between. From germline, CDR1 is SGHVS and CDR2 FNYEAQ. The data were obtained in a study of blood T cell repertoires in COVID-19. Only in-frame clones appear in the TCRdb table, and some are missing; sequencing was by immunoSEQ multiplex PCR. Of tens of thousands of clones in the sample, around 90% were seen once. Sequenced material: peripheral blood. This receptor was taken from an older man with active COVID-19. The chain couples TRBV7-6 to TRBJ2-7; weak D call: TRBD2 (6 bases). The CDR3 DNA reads TGTGCCAGCAGCTCTCGGAGGGCCCAAAACGAGCAGTACTTC. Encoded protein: CASSSRRAQNEQYF.